This TCR beta chain was observed in a study of control samples from healthy donors and cancer patients. The V end was cut by 0 bases, the J end by 1 base, with 6 bases between. The CDR3 has 15 amino acids. Germline loops: CDR1 LNHNV, CDR2 YYDKDF (reference sequence). TCRdb keeps only in-frame clones here, not all; method: immunoSEQ multiplex PCR. Of 100,000 to 150,000 clones in the sample, approximately 90% were seen once. The TCR was taken from a man between 18 and 29 years old in good health. The sample consisted of blood. The chain recombines TRBV15 with TRBJ2-2; D is uncertain. CDR3 bases: TGTGCCACCAGCAGAGATATGAGGAACACCGGGGAGCTGTTTTTT. Translating gives CATSRDMRNTGELFF.